Listed here is a single T cell receptor beta chain. In the source study's methods: Amplified reference gene primers provided the basis for estimating nucleated cell counts. The repertoire was sequenced with immunoSEQ multiplex PCR; TCRdb's copy has only in-frame clones and lacks some. Clone size and the V and J calls come from that table; the DNA yielded D and trimming. The sample has about 98,000 clones; approximately 89% are singletons. This specimen belongs to a study of blood T cell repertoires in COVID-19. Study-level information: COVID-19 samples, acute and convalescent, were from the United States, Italy and Spain. The cDNA or gDNA used as material had been derived from T cells, B-cell-depleted T cells, or PBMCs.

Germline-derived CDR1 and CDR2 are SNHLY and FYNNEI. V was trimmed by 8 bases and J by 6 bases, leaving 19 bases between them. This CDR3 is built from 14 residues. The sequence derives from a man between 45 and 60 years old with acute or convalescent COVID-19. The sample comprised peripheral blood. This chain links TRBV2 with TRBJ1-2; D might be TRBD1 (5 bases). The CDR3 DNA is TGTGCCAGCGCTGTGCAAGGCAGGGAAAATGGCTACACCTTC. It specifies CASAVQGRENGYTF.